This TCR beta chain came from a study of blood T cell repertoires in COVID-19. Across the study: The United States, Italy and Spain provided the acute and convalescent COVID-19 samples. In each case, the material was cDNA or gDNA derived from T cells, B-cell-depleted T cells, or PBMCs.

Study processing details: Reference gene primer amplification in the assay estimated nucleated cell counts. TCRdb's table, derived via immunoSEQ multiplex PCR, lists solely in-frame clones and lacks some. The D gene and trimming were derived from the DNA, and the V and J assignments and clone size from that table. The sample has about 240,000 clones; roughly 87% are singletons. The V and J ends lost 0 bases and 10 bases respectively, with 14 bases between them. The CDR3 totals 14 residues. Germline V lookup: CDR1 SGHRS, CDR2 YFSETQ. The sequence was obtained from a man aged 55 to 69 who had recovered from COVID-19. Sequences were obtained from peripheral blood. This chain connects TRBV5-1 to TRBJ2-1, with a tentative D call TRBD1 (6 bases). CDR3 in amino acids: CASSLAPPDREQFF. The CDR3 DNA is TGCGCCAGCAGCTTGGCCCCCCCTGACAGGGAGCAGTTCTTC. Filled out from reference TRBV5-1 and TRBJ2-1, the complete variable domain reads KAGVTQTPRYLIKTRGQQVTLSCSPISGHRSVSWYQQTPGQGLQFLFEYFSETQRNKGNFPGRFSGRQFSNSRSEMNVSTLELGDSALYLCASSLAPPDREQFFGPGTRLTVL.